This T cell receptor beta chain comes out of a study of Ad26.COV2.S vaccination and SARS-CoV-2 variants (dated by TCRdb to the early 2020s). Notes on the research overall: The specificity and breadth of SARS-CoV-2-reactive T cell receptors after Ad26.COV2.S vaccination were assessed by TCRbeta repertoire sequencing. A total of 32 samples were included in the TCR-sequenced set, comprising 19 Ad26.COV2.S vaccine recipients, 5 placebo recipients and 8 SARS-CoV-2 convalescent individuals. General study outcomes and caveats: According to the authors, total T cell responses may have been underestimated by the TCR breadth and depth analyses. Compared with placebo recipients, Ad26.COV2.S recipients showed higher spike-specific TCR breadth (P = 0.0014). Non-spike TCR breadth was comparable between vaccine and placebo recipients, consistent with the vaccine containing only spike. Substantial breadth of spike-specific CD8+ and CD4+ T cell responses was reported after vaccination.

TCRbeta CDR3 regions were sequenced with the immunoSEQ Assay. After extraction, genomic DNA underwent amplification by bias-controlled multiplex PCR, followed by high-throughput sequencing. Per the source publication's procedure: To quantify the absolute abundance of every unique TCRbeta CDR3 region, sequences were collapsed and filtered. T cell fraction was estimated by normalizing TCRbeta template counts to usable DNA, with usable DNA measured through amplification of reference genes found in all nucleated cells. Repertoire TCRs were annotated as SARS-CoV-2-specific when V gene, CDR3 amino acid sequence and J gene were exactly matched to a known reactive TCR set. MIRA supplied the reference SARS-CoV-2 TCR set, which was filtered for enrichment in COVID-19-positive ImmuneCODE repertoires so that public or cross-reactive TCRs were removed. Based on the MIRA antigens, annotated TCRs were further analysed at the level of specific ORF or position within ORF. Breadth was defined as the number of annotated unique rearrangements divided by the total number of unique productive rearrangements, and depth was defined as the summed frequency of the annotated unique rearrangements. TCR breadth was compared between groups using two-sided Wilcoxon rank-sum tests. The clones in this table, taken by TCRdb from immuneACCESS, are in-frame only. Not every clone is retained; where verified, under half of the shortfall comes from an unresolved V gene, and the cause of the rest is unknown. The V and J calls and clone size were taken over from that table, and D and trimming were inferred from the DNA. Counted in this sample were approximately 140,000 clones; about nine tenths of them appeared once. Of the sample, approximately 5% falls within the top ten clones.

The cysteine opens and the phenylalanine closes a CDR3 of 17 amino acids. Just CDR3 DNA is preserved here, 51 bases in frame from base 1. From a lookup of the germline V gene, CDR1 and CDR2 are MDHEN and SYDVKM. V and J lose 3 bases and 3 bases, and a span of 20 bases separates them. This specimen's time point label, per the study, means: individuals recovered from natural SARS-CoV-2 infection. Points on this clone: What this receptor recognizes is not known. One base away there is no much larger clone; base qualities are not given.

This specimen consisted of peripheral blood, obtained after recovery from COVID-19. The clonotype was recovered from a human donor who had recovered from COVID-19. The V and J segments used are TRBV28 and TRBJ1-1; TRBD1 is a weak D gene call, 5 bases matching. The DNA sequence is given as TGTGCCAGCAGTTTCAGGGTTAACGAGTTGTCGGACACTGAAGCTTTCTTT. Translated, this is CASSFRVNELSDTEAFF. Reference TRBV28 and TRBJ1-1 proteins supply the regions before and after the CDR3; the full variable domain is: DVKVTQSSRYLVKRTGEKVFLECVQDMDHENMFWYRQDPGLGLRLIYFSYDVKMKEKGDIPEGYSVSREKKERFSLILESASTNQTSMYLCASSFRVNELSDTEAFFGQGTRLTVV.